This TCR beta chain was sequenced during a study of blood T cell repertoires in COVID-19. Study-wide background: Italy, Spain and the United States were the sources of the convalescent and acute COVID-19 samples.

Authors' processing steps: From reference gene primer amplification, estimates of nucleated cell counts were derived. Sequenced by immunoSEQ multiplex PCR; TCRdb stores in-frame clones only, minus some. V and J calls and clone size are those listed in that table; D and trimming were worked out from the DNA. The sample lists fewer than 85,000 clones; around 90% were seen once. Germline V gene data show CDR1 as SGHRS and CDR2 as YFSETQ. Trimming removed 0 bases from V and 0 bases from J, with 9 bases in between. The CDR3 is 15 amino acids. The origin of this receptor is a human donor in a cohort sampled during active COVID-19. Material: peripheral blood. The V gene is TRBV5-1, the J gene TRBJ1-1; TRBD1 might be the D (5 bases). Here the CDR3 reads CASSLDQGMNTEAFF. DNA of the CDR3: TGCGCCAGCAGCTTGGATCAGGGAATGAACACTGAAGCTTTCTTT.